A selection of T cell receptor beta chains follows, all from one sample in a study of response to subunit inactivated influenza vaccine. Using its own MiXCR run on the RT-PCR reads, TCRdb lists one record per CDR3 protein. The table records 430,000 or so distinct CDR3 sequences, 9.5% to 13% of them present only once. The sample here was PBMCs from blood, taken roughly 45 days after vaccination. These receptors came from a man in his fifties who received an inactivated influenza vaccine. CDR3s leave out the opening cysteine and the closing phenylalanine or tryptophan.

v_call,cdr3_aa
TRBV2,ASTWTATEAF
TRBV12-3/TRBV12-4,ASSLGGGSRGQF
TRBV29-1,SVDFVAGVETQY
TRBV4-1,ASSQDSRNAYQETQY
TRBV6-1,ASSEARGGSNEQF
TRBV7-8,ASSSRQGQETQY
TRBV7-3,ASSLMTSPNEQF
TRBV7-9,ASSFRESGNTIY
TRBV20-1,SARDLHGYEQY
TRBV24-1,ATKSQGAGEQF
TRBV4-2,ASSQVRETYNEQF
TRBV10-3,AISENSRNSPLH
TRBV4-1,ASSQVIGVETQY
TRBV6-2/TRBV6-3,ASSYRTGVASSYEQY
TRBV20-1,SGEVEDYEQY
TRBV11-2,ASSPGTSGTGDRYEQY
TRBV7-9,ASGAWYQETQY
TRBV20-1,SAYPGRPVGYT
TRBV7-2,ASSLVRGAGELF
TRBV12-3/TRBV12-4,ASSSPNTGGILNVLT
TRBV29-1,SVPSQVRGRNEQF
TRBV25-1,ASSESSGNVGYT
TRBV20-1,SAKDTSRSPLH
TRBV7-2,ASSQRKGNNEKLF
TRBV29-1,SVERDREANYGYT
TRBV20-1,SARRPTGLNTEAF
TRBV3-1,ASSRFTSGRANEQY
TRBV29-1,SVEESGFEQY
TRBV10-3,AINPTGDRGTQY
TRBV29-1,SVRDGGNLNTEAF
TRBV28,ASSPYRDRQFNEQF
TRBV20-1,SAKGGWVDTQY
TRBV7-9,ASSLNHGQGSYEQY
TRBV9,ASSSSGPPGNEQF
TRBV30,AWSGFSYEQY
TRBV18,ASSQSDSYEQY
TRBV7-3,ASSLTAVNEQF
TRBV29-1,SVVLGSSYNEQF
TRBV7-3,ASSPGRGIDSTDTQY
TRBV2,ASRSRGRSDTQY